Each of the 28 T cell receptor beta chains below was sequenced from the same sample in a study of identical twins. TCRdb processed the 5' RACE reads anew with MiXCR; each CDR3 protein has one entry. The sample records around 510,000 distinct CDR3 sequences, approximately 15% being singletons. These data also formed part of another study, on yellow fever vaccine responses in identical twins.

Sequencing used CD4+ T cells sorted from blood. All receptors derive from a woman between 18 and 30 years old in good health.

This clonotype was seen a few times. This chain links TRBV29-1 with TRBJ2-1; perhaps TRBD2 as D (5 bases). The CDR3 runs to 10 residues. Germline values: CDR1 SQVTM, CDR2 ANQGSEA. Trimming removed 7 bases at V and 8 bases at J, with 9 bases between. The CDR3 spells CSGGAHEQFF. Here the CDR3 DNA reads TGCAGCGGGGGAGCGCATGAGCAGTTCTTC.

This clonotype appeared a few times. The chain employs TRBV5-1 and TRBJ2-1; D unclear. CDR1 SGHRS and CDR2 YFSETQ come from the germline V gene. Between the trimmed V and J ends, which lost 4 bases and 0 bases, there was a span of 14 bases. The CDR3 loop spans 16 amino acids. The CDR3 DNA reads TGCGCCAGCAGCCGTGGACGGCAGAGCTCCTACAATGAGCAGTTCTTC. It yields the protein CASSRGRQSSYNEQFF. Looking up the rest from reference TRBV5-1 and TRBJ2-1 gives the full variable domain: KAGVTQTPRYLIKTRGQQVTLSCSPISGHRSVSWYQQTPGQGLQFLFEYFSETQRNKGNFPGRFSGRQFSNSRSEMNVSTLELGDSALYLCASSRGRQSSYNEQFFGPGTRLTVL.

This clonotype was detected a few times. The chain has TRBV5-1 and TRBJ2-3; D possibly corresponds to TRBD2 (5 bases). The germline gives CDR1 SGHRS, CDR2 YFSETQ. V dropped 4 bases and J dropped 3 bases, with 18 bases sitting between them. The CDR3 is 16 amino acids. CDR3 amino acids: CASSPSSPGRTDTQYF. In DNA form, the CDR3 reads TGCGCCAGCAGCCCCAGTTCTCCGGGGAGAACAGATACGCAGTATTTT.

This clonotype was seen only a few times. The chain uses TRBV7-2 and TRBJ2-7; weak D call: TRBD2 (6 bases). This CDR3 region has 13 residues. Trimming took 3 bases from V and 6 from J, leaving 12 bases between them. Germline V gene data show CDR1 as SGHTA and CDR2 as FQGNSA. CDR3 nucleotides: TGTGCCAGCAGCTTTCGGAGGGGAGGCGAGCAGTACTTC. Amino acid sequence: CASSFRRGGEQYF.

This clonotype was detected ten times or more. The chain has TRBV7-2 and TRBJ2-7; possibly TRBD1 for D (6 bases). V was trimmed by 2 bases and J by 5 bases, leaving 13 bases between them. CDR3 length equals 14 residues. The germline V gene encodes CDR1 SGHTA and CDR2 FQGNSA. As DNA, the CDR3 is TGTGCCAGCAGCTTAAGCGGCAGGGGCAACGAGCAGTACTTC. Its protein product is CASSLSGRGNEQYF.

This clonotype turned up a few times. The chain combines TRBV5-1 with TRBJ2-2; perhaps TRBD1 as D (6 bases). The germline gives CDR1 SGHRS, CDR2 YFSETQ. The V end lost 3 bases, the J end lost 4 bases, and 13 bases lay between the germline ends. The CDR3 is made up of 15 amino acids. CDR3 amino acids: CASSYQTGFTGELFF. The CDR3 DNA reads TGCGCCAGCAGCTACCAGACAGGCTTCACCGGGGAGCTGTTTTTT.

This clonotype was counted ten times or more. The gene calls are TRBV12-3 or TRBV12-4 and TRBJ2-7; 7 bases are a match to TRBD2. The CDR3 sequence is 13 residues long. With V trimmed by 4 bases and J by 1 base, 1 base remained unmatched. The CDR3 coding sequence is TGTGCCAGCAGTTGGCGGGAGTCCTACGAGCAGTACTTC. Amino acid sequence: CASSWRESYEQYF.

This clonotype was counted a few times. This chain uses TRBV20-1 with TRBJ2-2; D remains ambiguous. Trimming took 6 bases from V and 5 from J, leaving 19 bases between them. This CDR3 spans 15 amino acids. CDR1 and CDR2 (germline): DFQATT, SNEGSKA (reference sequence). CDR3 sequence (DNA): TGCAGTGCCATAAGACCCCGAATAGGGACCGGGGAGCTGTTTTTT. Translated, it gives CSAIRPRIGTGELFF.

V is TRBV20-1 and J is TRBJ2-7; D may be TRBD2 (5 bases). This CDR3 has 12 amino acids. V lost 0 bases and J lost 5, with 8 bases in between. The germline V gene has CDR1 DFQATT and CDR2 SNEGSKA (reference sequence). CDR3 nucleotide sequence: TGCAGTGCTAGAGATACGGGAAACGAGCAGTACTTC. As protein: CSARDTGNEQYF.

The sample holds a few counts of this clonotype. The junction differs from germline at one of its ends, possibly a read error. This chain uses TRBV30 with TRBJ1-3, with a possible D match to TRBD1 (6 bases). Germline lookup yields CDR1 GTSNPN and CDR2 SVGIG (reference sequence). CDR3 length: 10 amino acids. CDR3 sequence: CAWGGTRAVF. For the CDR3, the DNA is TGTGCCTGGGGGGGGACACGGGCCGTTTTT.

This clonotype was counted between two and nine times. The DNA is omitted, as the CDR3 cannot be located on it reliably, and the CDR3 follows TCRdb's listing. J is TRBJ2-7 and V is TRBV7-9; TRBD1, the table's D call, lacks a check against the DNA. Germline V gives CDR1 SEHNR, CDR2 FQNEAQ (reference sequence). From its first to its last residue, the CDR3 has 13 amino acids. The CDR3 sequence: CASSFGAGYEQYF.

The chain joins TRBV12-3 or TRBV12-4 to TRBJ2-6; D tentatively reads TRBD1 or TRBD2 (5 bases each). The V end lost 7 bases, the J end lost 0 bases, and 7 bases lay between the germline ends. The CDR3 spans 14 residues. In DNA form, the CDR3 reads TGTGCCAGCACCGGGACCTCTGGGGCCAACGTCCTGACTTTC. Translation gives CASTGTSGANVLTF.

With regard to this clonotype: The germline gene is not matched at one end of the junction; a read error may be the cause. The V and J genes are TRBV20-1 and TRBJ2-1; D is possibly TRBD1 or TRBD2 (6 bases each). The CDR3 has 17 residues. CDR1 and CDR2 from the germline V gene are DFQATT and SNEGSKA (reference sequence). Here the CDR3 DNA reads TGCTGTGCTAGAGATCTGGCTAGCGAAAAAGGGGGCAATGAGCAGTTCTTC. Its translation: CCARDLASEKGGNEQFF.

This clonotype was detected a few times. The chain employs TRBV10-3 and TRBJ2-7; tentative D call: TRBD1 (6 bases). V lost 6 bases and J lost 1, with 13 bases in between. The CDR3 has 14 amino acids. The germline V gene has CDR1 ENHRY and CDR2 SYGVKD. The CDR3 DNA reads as TGTGCCATCAGGAGAGGACAGCAGTCCTACGAGCAGTACTTC. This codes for CAIRRGQQSYEQYF.

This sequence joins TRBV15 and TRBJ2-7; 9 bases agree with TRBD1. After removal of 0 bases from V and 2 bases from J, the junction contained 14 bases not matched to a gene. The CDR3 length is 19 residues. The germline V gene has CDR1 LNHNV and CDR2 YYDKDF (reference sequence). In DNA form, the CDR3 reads TGTGCCACCAGCAGAGATAAGGGAATAACCGGGACAGGGCCCTACGAGCAGTACTTC. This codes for CATSRDKGITGTGPYEQYF.

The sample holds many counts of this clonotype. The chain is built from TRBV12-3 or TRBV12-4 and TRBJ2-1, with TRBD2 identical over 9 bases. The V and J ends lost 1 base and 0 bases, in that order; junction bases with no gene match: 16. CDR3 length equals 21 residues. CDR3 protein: CASSLVPDLWREGSSYNEQFF. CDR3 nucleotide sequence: TGTGCCAGCAGTTTAGTCCCGGATCTGTGGCGGGAGGGAAGCTCCTACAATGAGCAGTTCTTC.

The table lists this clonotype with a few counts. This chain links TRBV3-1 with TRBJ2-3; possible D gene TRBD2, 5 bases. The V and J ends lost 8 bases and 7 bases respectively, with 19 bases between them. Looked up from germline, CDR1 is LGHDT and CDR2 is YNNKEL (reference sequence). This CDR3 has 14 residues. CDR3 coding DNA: TGTGCCAGCGCTACGGGTTCAGCGGTTCATACGCAGTATTTT. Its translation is CASATGSAVHTQYF.

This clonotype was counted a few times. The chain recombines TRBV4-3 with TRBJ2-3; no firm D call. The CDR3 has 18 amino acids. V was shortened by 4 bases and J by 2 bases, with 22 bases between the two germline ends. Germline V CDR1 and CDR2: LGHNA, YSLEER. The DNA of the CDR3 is TGCGCCAGCAGCCCCCAACTTGACCCATCCCGTAACACAGATACGCAGTATTTT. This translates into CASSPQLDPSRNTDTQYF.

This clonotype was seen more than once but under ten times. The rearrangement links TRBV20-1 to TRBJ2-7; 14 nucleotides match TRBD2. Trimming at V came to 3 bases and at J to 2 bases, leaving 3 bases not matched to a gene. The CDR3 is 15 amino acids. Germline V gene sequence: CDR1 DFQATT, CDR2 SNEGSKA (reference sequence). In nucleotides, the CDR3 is TGCAGTGCTAGGGGGACTAGCGGGGGAACCTACGAGCAGTACTTC. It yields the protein CSARGTSGGTYEQYF.

The DNA of the CDR3 is TGTGCCAGCAGCTTAAACAGGGGGCTATCAGATACGCAGTATTTT. Translated: CASSLNRGLSDTQYF. The rearrangement links TRBV7-2 to TRBJ2-3, with 9 bases aligning to TRBD1. The CDR3 has 15 amino acids. Trimming took 2 bases from V and 4 from J; bases not matched to a gene: 4. CDR1 and CDR2 from the germline V gene are SGHTA and FQGNSA.

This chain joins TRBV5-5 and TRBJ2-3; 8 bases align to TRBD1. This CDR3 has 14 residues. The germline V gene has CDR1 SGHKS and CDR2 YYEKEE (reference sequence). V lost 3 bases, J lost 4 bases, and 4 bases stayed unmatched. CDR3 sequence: CASSSGTGPDTQYF. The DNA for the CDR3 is TGTGCCAGCAGCTCCGGGACAGGACCAGATACGCAGTATTTT. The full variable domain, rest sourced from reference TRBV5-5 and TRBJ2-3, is DAGVTQSPTHLIKTRGQQVTLRCSPISGHKSVSWYQQVLGQGPQFIFQYYEKEERGRGNFPDRFSARQFPNYSSELNVNALLLGDSALYLCASSSGTGPDTQYFGPGTRLTVL.

The CDR3 spells CASSRQTGDKNIQYF. CDR3 in DNA: TGTGCCAGCAGCCGACAGACAGGGGACAAAAACATTCAGTACTTC. This chain uses TRBV25-1 with TRBJ2-4; TRBD1 matches 8 bases. The V and J ends lost 6 bases and 3 bases, in that order; junction bases with no gene match: 7. CDR1 MGHDK and CDR2 SYGVNS come from the germline V gene. CDR3 length: 15 amino acids.

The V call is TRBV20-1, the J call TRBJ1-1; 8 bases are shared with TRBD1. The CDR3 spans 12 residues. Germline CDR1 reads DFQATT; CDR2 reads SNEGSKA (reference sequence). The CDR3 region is CTCGQGNTEAFF. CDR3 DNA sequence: TGCACCTGCGGACAGGGGAACACTGAAGCTTTCTTT.

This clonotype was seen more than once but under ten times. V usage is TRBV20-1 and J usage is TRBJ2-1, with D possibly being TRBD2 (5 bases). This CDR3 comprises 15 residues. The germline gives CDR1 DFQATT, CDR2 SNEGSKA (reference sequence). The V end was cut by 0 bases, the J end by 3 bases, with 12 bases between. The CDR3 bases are TGCAGTGCTAGAGATGTAGCGCGAAACTACAATGAGCAGTTCTTC. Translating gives CSARDVARNYNEQFF.

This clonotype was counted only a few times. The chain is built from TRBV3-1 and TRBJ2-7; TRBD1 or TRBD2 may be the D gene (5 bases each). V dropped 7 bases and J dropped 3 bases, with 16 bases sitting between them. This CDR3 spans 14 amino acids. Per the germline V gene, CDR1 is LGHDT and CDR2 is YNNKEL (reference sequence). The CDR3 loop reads CASNSRGGSYEQYF. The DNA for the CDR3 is TGTGCCAGCAATTCTAGGGGTGGGAGCTACGAGCAGTACTTC.

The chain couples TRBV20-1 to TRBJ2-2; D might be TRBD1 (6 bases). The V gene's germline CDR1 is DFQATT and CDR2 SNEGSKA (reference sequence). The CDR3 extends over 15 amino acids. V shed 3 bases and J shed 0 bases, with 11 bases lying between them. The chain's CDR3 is CSASPRGTNTGELFF. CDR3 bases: TGCAGTGCTAGTCCCAGGGGAACGAACACCGGGGAGCTGTTTTTT.

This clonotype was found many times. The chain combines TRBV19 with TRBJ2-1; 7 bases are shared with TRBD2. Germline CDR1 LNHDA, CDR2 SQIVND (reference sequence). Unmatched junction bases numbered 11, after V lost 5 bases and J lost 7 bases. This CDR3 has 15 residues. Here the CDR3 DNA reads TGTGCCAGTAGTCCCCGCCGCGGGAGCGTGAATGAGCAGTTCTTC. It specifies CASSPRRGSVNEQFF.

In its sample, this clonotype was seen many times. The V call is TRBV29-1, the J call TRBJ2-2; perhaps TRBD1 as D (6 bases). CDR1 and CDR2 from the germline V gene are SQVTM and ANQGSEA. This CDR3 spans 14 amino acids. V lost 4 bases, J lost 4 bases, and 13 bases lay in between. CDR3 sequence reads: CSVGAGVVTGELFF. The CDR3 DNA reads TGCAGCGTTGGAGCAGGGGTGGTCACCGGGGAGCTGTTTTTT.